This T cell receptor (beta chain) appears in the sequencing data of a study of patients with pleural tuberculosis. TCRdb processed the reads anew with MiXCR; each CDR3 protein has one entry. The table records almost 30,000 distinct CDR3 sequences, 15% to 20% of them present only once. V was cut by 6 bases and J by 0 bases, with 17 bases left in between. The germline CDR1 and CDR2 sequences are LGHNA and YSLEER. The CDR3 totals 16 residues. This clonotype was picked up many times. The receptor was isolated from a human donor with pleural tuberculosis. The sample taken for sequencing was peripheral blood. The chain is built from TRBV4-3 and TRBJ1-1, with D possibly being TRBD1 (6 bases). The CDR3 loop reads CASSSGGSLLNTEAFF. The DNA for the CDR3 is TGCGCCAGCAGTTCCGGGGGCAGCCTGTTGAACACTGAAGCTTTCTTT.